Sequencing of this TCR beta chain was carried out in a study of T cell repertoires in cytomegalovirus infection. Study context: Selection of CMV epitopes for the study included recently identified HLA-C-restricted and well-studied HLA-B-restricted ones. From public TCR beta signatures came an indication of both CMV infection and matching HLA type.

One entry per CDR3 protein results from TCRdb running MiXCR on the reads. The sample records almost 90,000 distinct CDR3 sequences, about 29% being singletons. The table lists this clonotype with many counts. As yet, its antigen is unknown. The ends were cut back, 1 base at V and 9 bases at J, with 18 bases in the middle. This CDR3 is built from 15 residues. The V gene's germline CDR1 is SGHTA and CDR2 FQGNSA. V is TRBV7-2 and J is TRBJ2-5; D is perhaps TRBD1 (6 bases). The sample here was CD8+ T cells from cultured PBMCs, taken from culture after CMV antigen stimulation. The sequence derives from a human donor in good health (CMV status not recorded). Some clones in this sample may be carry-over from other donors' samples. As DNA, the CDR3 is TGTGCCAGCAGCTTAGATTCGCAGGGGCAGGGGTCCCAGTACTTC. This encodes CASSLDSQGQGSQYF.